Ten or more counts support the clone carrying this T cell receptor beta chain. Its cognate antigen is unknown. TCRdb re-derived calls from the 5' RACE reads in MiXCR, one entry per CDR3 protein. The table lists under 700,000 distinct CDR3 sequences, about a fifth of them singletons, with about an eighth in the top ten. These data are taken from a study of T-cell memory formation after mild COVID-19. CDR3 size: 15 residues. The ends were cut back, 1 base at V and 1 base at J, with 5 bases in the middle. The germline V gene has CDR1 SEHNR and CDR2 FQNEAQ (reference sequence). Whole-study findings and limits: Clones contracting across day 15 to 85 had a balanced CD4/CD8 profile; later expanding clones leaned CD4+. Shrinking CD4+ clones were chiefly CM and EM; CD8+ ones were chiefly EMRA. In pre-infection memory, a portion of responding clones appeared, which suggested that cross-reactive memory joined.

The material sequenced was PBMCs or a T cell subset sorted from them (not recorded which). The V and J genes are TRBV7-9 and TRBJ2-6; D unclear. This clonotype originated in an adult woman who had mild COVID-19 (a few samples of this study predate the infection). Cell type and time point are not known. The CDR3 region has the DNA TGTGCCAGCAGCTTAGTAGCTTCTGGGGCCAACGTCCTGACTTTC. It codes for CASSLVASGANVLTF.